One and the same sample provided the 10 T cell receptor beta chains below, sequenced in a study of post-analysis software for immune sequencing data. Antigen specificity for these receptors is unknown. Study-level points and caveats: A handful of TRBV segments appeared more often in patients than in controls, and TRBV5-6, TRBV5-1 and TRBV20-1 were among these.

Sequencing libraries made from TCR beta cDNA carried unique molecular identifiers. In TCRdb, the PCR reads were re-called with MiXCR into one record per CDR3 protein. Of hundreds of thousands of distinct CDR3 sequences in the sample, 25% to 30% are singletons; the top ten hold approximately 0.55%. The source material was blood. The receptors derive from a girl aged 5 to 17 with multiple sclerosis.

This clonotype has only a few counts. The chain has TRBV10-3 and TRBJ1-5; D is undetermined. Trimming shortened V by 7 bases and J by 0 bases, and 4 bases separated the two germline ends. CDR1 is ENHRY, CDR2 SYGVKD, per germline. This CDR3 comprises 12 residues. The CDR3 region has the DNA TGTGCCATCATAGGTAGCAATCAGCCCCAGCATTTT. This codes for CAIIGSNQPQHF.

Only a few counts were recorded for this clonotype. The chain joins TRBV20-1 to TRBJ1-5; 9 bases match TRBD1. Trimming took 6 bases from V and 5 from J; bases not matched to a gene: 8. The CDR3 has 14 amino acids. Germline CDR1 and CDR2: DFQATT and SNEGSKA (reference sequence). The CDR3 bases are TGCAGTGCCTCGACAGGGGGGTATGATCAGCCCCAGCATTTT. This sequence encodes CSASTGGYDQPQHF.

The chain joins TRBV7-9 to TRBJ1-4; 7 bases agree with TRBD1. This CDR3 spans 16 amino acids. The germline V gene encodes CDR1 SEHNR and CDR2 FQNEAQ (reference sequence). Trimming took 5 bases from V and 8 from J; bases not matched to a gene: 14. The CDR3 bases are TGTGCCAGCAGCCCCTTGGGAGGGGGCGCATTGGAAAAACTGTTTTTT. Translating it yields CASSPLGGGALEKLFF.

V is TRBV28 and J is TRBJ1-1; no reliable D call. The CDR3 consists of 12 residues. Germline assignment: CDR1 MDHEN and CDR2 SYDVKM. Trimming took 5 bases from V and 8 from J, leaving 12 bases between them. Here the CDR3 reads CASSPLAGEAFF. For the CDR3, the DNA is TGTGCCAGCAGTCCCCTGGCGGGCGAAGCTTTCTTT.

A few counts support this clonotype. The chain links TRBV27 to TRBJ2-3; TRBD2 aligns across 8 bases. Germline V gene sequence: CDR1 MNHEY, CDR2 SMNVEV (reference sequence). This CDR3 spans 15 amino acids. Trimming at V came to 6 bases and at J to 4 bases, leaving 9 bases not matched to a gene. The CDR3, as DNA: TGTGCCAGCAGCCCCTCAGCGGGAGTGCCAGATACGCAGTATTTT. Translated: CASSPSAGVPDTQYF.

The chain couples TRBV27 to TRBJ1-5; D unclear. The V gene's germline CDR1 is MNHEY and CDR2 SMNVEV (reference sequence). There are 13 residues in the CDR3. Trimming stripped 1 base from V and 6 bases from J, with 7 bases between. The DNA of the CDR3 is TGTGCCAGCAGTTTATGGTCAGGTCAGCCCCAGCATTTT. The encoded protein is CASSLWSGQPQHF.

The chain recombines TRBV27 with TRBJ1-5; D is ambiguous. This CDR3 region has 15 residues. Germline V gene sequence: CDR1 MNHEY, CDR2 SMNVEV (reference sequence). With 6 bases removed from V and 6 bases from J, the gap between germline ends came to 18 bases. For the CDR3, the DNA is TGTGCCAGCAGATATCTCAGTTCCGCAGGTCAGCCCCAGCATTTT. Translating it yields CASRYLSSAGQPQHF.

The CDR3 bases are TGTGCCAGCAGCTTGCACCCTGGTGAAACAGATACGCAGTATTTT. Amino acids: CASSLHPGETDTQYF. The V and J genes are TRBV7-9 and TRBJ2-3; D call uncertain. The CDR3 is 15 amino acids. V lost 3 bases, J lost 3 bases, and 13 bases lay in between. Germline CDR1 and CDR2: SEHNR and FQNEAQ (reference sequence).

A few counts support this clonotype. The genes are TRBV5-1 and TRBJ1-4, with D possibly being TRBD1 (6 bases). The CDR3 is 14 residues long. Trimming shortened V by 2 bases and J by 8 bases, and 13 bases separated the two germline ends. Germline V lookup: CDR1 SGHRS, CDR2 YFSETQ. The CDR3 is CASSLGGRREKLFF. The CDR3 DNA reads as TGCGCCAGCAGCTTAGGGGGGAGAAGAGAAAAACTGTTTTTT.

This clonotype turned up a few times. The chain carries TRBV28 and TRBJ1-1; D remains unclear. The CDR3 consists of 15 residues. Germline CDR1 is MDHEN and CDR2 is SYDVKM. The ends were cut back, 8 bases at V and 0 bases at J, with 16 bases in the middle. The CDR3 nucleotides are TGTGCCAGCGTGCCGGGCGGTACCATGAACACTGAAGCTTTCTTT. This encodes CASVPGGTMNTEAFF.